Listed below are T cell receptor beta chains from one sample, sequenced in a study of blood T cell repertoires in COVID-19. Repertoires were generated with immunoSEQ multiplex PCR, while TCRdb's copy carries only in-frame clones and drops some. The sample records about 300,000 clones, about nine tenths being singletons. Sequencing was performed on PBMCs or T cells enriched from blood (not recorded which). All receptors come from a woman between 45 and 65 years old who had been exposed to COVID-19. CDR3s include the opening cysteine and the closing phenylalanine or tryptophan. D genes are given only for firm matches.

D gene,V gene,CDR3 length,CDR3 protein
-,TRBV6-4,15,CASSDSAGSNQPQHF
TRBD1,TRBV7-2,14,CASSRDRDHTEAFF
-,TRBV29-1,12,CSVARNTYEQYF
-,TRBV7-2,15,CASIPGGGLNTEAFF
TRBD1,TRBV2,13,CASSVRTGAGAFF
TRBD1,TRBV6-5,14,CASTLTGINQPQHF
-,TRBV11-2,14,CASSLPGVQETQYF
-,TRBV3-1/TRBV3-2,15,CASSRGSGGLYEQYF
-,TRBV5-1,13,CASSPAVNTEAFF
-,TRBV5-1,20,CASSLNRGNDFGLGAQEQYF
-,TRBV4-2,17,CASSQVLQQFLTDTQYF
-,TRBV7-7,13,CASSRWRGETQYF
TRBD1,TRBV29-1,15,CSVRRGQSSTDTQYF
TRBD1,TRBV5-1,16,CASSLTGGLFVTEAFF
-,TRBV10-3,13,CASQRGAETEAFF
-,TRBV25-1,15,CASGERSSYNSPLHF
-,TRBV15,15,CATSGGRGSNYGYTF